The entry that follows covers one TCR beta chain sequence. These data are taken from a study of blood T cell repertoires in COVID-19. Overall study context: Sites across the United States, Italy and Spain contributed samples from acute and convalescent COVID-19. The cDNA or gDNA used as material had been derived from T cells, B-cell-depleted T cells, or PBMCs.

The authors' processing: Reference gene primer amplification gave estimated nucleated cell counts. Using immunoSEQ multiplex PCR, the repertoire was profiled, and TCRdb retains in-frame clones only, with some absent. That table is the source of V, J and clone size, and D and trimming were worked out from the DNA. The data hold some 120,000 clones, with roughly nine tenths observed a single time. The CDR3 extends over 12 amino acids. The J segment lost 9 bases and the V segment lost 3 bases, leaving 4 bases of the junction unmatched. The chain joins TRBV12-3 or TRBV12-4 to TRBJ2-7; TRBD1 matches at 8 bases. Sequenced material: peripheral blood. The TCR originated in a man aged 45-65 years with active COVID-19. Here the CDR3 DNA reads TGTGCCAGCAGTTTTCAGGGGGCTGTGCAGTACGTC. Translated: CASSFQGAVQYV.